This T cell receptor (beta chain) is from a study of naive CD8 T cells in extremely preterm neonates. Whole-study results and caveats: Compared with older groups, preterm CDR3s were shorter, with fewer N additions and less trimming.

Of note for this clone: What it recognizes is unknown.

Samples were taken at extremely preterm deliveries at about 23-27 weeks of gestation. Germline CDR1 and CDR2: MNHEY and SMNVEV (reference sequence). The trim removed 2 bases at V and 6 bases at J, leaving 9 bases unmatched. The length of the CDR3 is 16 residues. Generated by immunoSEQ multiplex PCR, the TCRdb table keeps only in-frame clones and is missing some. Of about 23,000 clones listed, about 91% are singletons. Sequencing used naive CD8+ T cells from cord blood. This chain joins TRBV27 and TRBJ1-5; TRBD1 matches at 8 bases. This receptor was taken from a boy who was born preterm. CDR3 nucleotide sequence: TGTGCCAGCAGTTTACAGGGGGCGAGTATGAGTCAGCCCCAGCATTTT. It specifies CASSLQGASMSQPQHF.